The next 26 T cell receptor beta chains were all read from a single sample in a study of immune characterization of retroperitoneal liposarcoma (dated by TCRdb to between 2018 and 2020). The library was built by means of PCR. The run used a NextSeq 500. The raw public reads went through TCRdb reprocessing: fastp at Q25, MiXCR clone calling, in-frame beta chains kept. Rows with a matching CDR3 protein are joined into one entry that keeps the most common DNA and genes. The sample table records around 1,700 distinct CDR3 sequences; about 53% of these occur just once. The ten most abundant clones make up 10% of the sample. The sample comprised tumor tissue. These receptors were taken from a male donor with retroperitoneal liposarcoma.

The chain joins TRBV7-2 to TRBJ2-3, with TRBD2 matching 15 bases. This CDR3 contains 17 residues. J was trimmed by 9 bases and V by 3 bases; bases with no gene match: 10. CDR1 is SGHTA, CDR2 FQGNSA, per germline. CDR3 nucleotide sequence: TGTGCCAGCAGCTTTGGGACTAGCGGGAGGCAGGGGGAAACGCAGTATTTT. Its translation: CASSFGTSGRQGETQYF. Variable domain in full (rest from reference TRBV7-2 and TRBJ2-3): GAGVSQSPSNKVTEKGKDVELRCDPISGHTALYWYRQSLGQGLEFLIYFQGNSAPDKSGLPSDRFSAERTGGSVSTLTIQRTQQEDSAVYLCASSFGTSGRQGETQYFGPGTRLTVL.

This CDR3 is CASSLEAVGYGYTF. The CDR3 coding sequence is TGTGCCAGCAGCTTAGAGGCGGTAGGCTATGGCTACACCTTC. This chain joins TRBV7-6 and TRBJ1-2; D is unclear. CDR3 length: 14 residues. Germline V gene data show CDR1 as SGHVS and CDR2 as FNYEAQ. V was shortened by 1 base and J by 4 bases, with 10 bases between the two germline ends. Full variable domain (rest looked up from reference TRBV7-6 and TRBJ1-2): GAGVSQSPRYKVTKRGQDVALRCDPISGHVSLYWYRQALGQGPEFLTYFNYEAQQDKSGLPNDRFSAERPEGSISTLTIQRTEQRDSAMYRCASSLEAVGYGYTFGSGTRLTVV.

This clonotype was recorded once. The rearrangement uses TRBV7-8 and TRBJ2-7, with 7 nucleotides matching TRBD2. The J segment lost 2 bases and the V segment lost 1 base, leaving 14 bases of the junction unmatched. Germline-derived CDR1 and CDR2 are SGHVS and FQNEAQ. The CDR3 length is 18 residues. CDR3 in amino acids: CASSLGGGSGVNTYEQYF. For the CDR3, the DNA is TGTGCCAGCAGCTTAGGGGGTGGAAGCGGGGTGAACACCTACGAGCAGTACTTC.

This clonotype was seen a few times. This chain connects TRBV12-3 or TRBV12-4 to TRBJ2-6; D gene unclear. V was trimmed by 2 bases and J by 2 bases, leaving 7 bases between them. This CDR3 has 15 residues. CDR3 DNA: TGTGCCAGCAGTTTATGGGGTACTGGGGCCAACGTCCTGACTTTC. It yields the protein CASSLWGTGANVLTF.

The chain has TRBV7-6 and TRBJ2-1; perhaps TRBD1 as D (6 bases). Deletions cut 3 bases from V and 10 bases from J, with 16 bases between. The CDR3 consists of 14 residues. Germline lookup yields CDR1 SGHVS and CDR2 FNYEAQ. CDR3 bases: TGTGCCAGCAGCTTGGGGGCAGGGGCAAACGAGCAGTTCTTC. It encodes CASSLGAGANEQFF.

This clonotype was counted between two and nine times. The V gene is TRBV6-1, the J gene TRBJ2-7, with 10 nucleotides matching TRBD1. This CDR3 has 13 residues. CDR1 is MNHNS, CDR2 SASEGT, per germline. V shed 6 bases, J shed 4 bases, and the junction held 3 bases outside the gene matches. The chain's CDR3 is CASRGQGSYEQYF. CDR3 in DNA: TGTGCCAGCAGGGGACAGGGGAGTTACGAGCAGTACTTC.

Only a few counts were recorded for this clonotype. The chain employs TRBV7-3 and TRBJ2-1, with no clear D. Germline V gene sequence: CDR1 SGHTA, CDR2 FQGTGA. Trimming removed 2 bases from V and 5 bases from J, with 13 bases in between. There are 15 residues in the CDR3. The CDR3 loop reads CASSLLGPSNNEQFF. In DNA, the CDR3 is TGTGCCAGCAGCTTACTTGGACCCTCGAACAATGAGCAGTTCTTC.

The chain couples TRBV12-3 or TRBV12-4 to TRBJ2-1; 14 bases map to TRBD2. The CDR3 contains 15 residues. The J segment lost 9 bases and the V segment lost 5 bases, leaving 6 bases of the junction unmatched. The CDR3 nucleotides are TGTGCCAGCAGTCTAGGGACTAGCGGGAGCGGTGAGCAGTTCTTC. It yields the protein CASSLGTSGSGEQFF.

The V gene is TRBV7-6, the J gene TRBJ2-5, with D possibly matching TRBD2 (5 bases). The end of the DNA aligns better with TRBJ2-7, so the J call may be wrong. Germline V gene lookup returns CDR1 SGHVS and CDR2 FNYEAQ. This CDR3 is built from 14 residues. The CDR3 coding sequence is TGTGCCAGCAGCTTAGGGACTGAAACCTACGAGCAGTACTTC. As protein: CASSLGTETYEQYF.

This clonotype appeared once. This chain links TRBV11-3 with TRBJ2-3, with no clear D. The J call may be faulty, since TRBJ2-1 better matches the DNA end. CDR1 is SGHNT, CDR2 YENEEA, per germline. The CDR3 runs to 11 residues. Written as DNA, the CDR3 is TGTGCCAGCAGCTTAACCCATGAGCAGTTCTTC. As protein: CASSLTHEQFF.

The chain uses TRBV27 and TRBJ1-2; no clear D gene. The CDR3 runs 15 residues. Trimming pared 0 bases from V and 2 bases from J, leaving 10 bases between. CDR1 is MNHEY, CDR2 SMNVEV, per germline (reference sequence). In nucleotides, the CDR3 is TGTGCCAGCAGTTTATCGGCAGGATCCAACTATGGCTACACCTTC. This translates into CASSLSAGSNYGYTF.

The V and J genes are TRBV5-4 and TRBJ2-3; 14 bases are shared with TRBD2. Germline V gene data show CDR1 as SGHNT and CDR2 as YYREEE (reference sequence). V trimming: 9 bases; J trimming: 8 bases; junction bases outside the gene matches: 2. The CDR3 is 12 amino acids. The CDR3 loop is CATGTSGSTQYF. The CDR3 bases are TGTGCCACTGGGACTAGCGGGAGTACGCAGTATTTT.

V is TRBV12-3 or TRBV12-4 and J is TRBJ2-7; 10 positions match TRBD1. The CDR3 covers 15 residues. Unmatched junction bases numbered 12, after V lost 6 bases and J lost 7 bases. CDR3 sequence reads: CASSQGTGVGNEQYF. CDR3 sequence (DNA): TGTGCCAGCAGCCAAGGGACAGGGGTGGGCAATGAGCAGTACTTC.

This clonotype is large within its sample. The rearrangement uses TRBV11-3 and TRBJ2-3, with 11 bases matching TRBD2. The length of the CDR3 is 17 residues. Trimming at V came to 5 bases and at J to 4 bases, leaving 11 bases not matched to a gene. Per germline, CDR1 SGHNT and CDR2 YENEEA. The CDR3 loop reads CASSTSRLAGGADTQYF. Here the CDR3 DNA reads TGTGCCAGCAGCACCAGCCGCCTAGCGGGAGGTGCAGATACGCAGTATTTT.

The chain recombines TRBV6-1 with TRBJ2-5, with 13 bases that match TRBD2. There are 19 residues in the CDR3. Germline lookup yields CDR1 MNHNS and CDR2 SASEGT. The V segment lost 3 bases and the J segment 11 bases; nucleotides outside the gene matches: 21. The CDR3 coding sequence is TGTGCCAGCAGTGACCCGGGACTAGCGGGGACTTACTCCTACAATGAGCAGTACTTC. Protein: CASSDPGLAGTYSYNEQYF.

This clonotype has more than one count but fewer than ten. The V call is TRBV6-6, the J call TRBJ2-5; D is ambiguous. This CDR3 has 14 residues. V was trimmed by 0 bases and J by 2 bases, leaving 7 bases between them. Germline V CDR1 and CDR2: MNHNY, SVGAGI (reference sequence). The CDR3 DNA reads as TGTGCCAGCAGTTACTCCCGCAGGCAAGAGACCCAGTACTTC. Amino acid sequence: CASSYSRRQETQYF.

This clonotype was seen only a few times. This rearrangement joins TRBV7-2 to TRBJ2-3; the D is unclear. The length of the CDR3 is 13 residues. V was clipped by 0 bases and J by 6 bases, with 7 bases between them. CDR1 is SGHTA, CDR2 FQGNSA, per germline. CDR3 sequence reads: CASSLAPQDTQYF. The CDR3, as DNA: TGTGCCAGCAGCTTAGCTCCACAGGATACGCAGTATTTT.

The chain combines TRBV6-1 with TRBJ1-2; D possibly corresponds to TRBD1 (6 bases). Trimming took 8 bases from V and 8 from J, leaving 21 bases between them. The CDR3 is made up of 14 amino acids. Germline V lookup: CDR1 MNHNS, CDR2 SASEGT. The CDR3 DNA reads TGTGCCAGCCGATCCTCGACAGGCCCGACGGGCTACACCTTC. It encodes CASRSSTGPTGYTF.

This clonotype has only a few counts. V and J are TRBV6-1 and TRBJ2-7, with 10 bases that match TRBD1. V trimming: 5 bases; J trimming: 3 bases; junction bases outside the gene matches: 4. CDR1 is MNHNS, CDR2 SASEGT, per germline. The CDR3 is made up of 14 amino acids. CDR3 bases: TGTGCCAGCAGTTTGACAGGGGGCGACTACGAGCAGTACTTC. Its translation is CASSLTGGDYEQYF.

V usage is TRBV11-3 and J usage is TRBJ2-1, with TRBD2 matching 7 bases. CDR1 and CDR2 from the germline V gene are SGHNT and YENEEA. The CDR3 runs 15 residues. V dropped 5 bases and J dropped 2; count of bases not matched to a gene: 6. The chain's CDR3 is CASSRGGEPYNEQFF. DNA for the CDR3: TGTGCCAGCAGCCGCGGGGGAGAACCCTACAATGAGCAGTTCTTC.

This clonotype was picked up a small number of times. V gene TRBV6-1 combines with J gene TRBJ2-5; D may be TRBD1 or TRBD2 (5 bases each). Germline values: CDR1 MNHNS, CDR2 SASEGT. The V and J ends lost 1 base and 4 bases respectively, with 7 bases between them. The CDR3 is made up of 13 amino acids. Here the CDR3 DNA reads TGTGCCAGCAGTGAAGAGAGGGGAGAGACCCAGTACTTC. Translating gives CASSEERGETQYF.

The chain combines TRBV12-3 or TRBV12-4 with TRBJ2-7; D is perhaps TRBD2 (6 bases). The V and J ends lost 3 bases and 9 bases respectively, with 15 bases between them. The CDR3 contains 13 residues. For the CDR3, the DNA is TGTGCCAGCAGTTTGGGGGAGGTGCAGGTGCAGTACTTC. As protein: CASSLGEVQVQYF.

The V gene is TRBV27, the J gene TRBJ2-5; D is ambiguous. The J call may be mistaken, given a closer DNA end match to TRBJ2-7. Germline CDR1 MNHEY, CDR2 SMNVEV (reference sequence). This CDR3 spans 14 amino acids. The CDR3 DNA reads TGTGCCAGCACCCGACGGGTAGGTGGCTACGAGCAGTACTTC. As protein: CASTRRVGGYEQYF.

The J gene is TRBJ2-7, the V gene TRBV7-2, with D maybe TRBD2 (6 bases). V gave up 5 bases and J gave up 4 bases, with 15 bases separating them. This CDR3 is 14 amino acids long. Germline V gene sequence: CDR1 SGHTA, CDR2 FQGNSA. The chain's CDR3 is CASSISGERYEQYF. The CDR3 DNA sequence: TGTGCCAGCAGCATATCGGGAGAACGGTACGAGCAGTACTTC.

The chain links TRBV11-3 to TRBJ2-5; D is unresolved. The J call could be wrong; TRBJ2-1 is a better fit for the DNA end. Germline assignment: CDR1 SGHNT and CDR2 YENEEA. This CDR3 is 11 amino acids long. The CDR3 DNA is TGTGCCAGCAGCTTAAGAGAGACCCAGTTCTTC. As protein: CASSLRETQFF.

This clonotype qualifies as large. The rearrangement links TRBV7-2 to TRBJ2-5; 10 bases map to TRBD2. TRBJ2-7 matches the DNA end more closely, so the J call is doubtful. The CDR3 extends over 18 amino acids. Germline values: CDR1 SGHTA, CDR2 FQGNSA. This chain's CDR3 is CASSLASSGSSYSYEQYF. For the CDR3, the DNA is TGTGCCAGCAGCTTAGCTTCTAGCGGGAGTTCCTACTCCTACGAGCAGTACTTC.